These T cell receptor beta chains were read from a single sample in a study of T cell responses to AZD1222 COVID-19 vaccine. Assay: immunoSEQ multiplex PCR; the TCRdb copy retains only in-frame clones and omits some. Of 130,000 or so clones in the sample, more than 80% are singletons; the top ten hold 5% to 6.5%. Sequenced material: peripheral blood, taken on day 0 of AZD1222 vaccination. These receptors all come from an adult in good health. CDR3s include the opening cysteine and the closing phenylalanine or tryptophan. D genes are given only for firm matches. Expanded clones get a size class; other rows say once, few or many, or leave the size out.

d_call	v_call	clone_size	j_call	cdr3_nt	cdr3_aa
NA	TRBV7-3	NA	TRBJ2-1	TGTGCCAGCAGCTTAACGGGACTTTACAATGAGCAGTTCTTC	CASSLTGLYNEQFF
NA	TRBV28	NA	TRBJ2-6	TGTGCCAGCAGGCGGAAACCGTACCCCCGCTCTGGGGCCAACGTCCTGACTTTC	CASRRKPYPRSGANVLTF
NA	TRBV4-2	NA	TRBJ1-2	TGTGCCAGCAGCCAGACACAAGACTATGGCTACACCTTC	CASSQTQDYGYTF
TRBD1	TRBV2	NA	TRBJ1-6	TGTGCCAGCAGTGAATCTCCGGGACAGGGTAATTCACCCCTCCACTTT	CASSESPGQGNSPLHF
TRBD1	TRBV28	NA	TRBJ2-4	TGTGCCAGCAGTTTAATACAGGGGGCGAAAAACATTCAGTACTTC	CASSLIQGAKNIQYF
NA	TRBV3-1/TRBV3-2	NA	TRBJ1-2	TGTGCCAGCAGCCAAGACAGTCGGGGCTACACCTTC	CASSQDSRGYTF
NA	TRBV5-1	NA	TRBJ1-2	TGCGCCAGCAGCTTGGCGTCCGATTATGGCTACACCTTC	CASSLASDYGYTF
NA	TRBV6-1	NA	TRBJ1-5	TGTGCCAGCAGTGAACGAGGCAGGGGATCTCAGCCCCAGCATTTT	CASSERGRGSQPQHF
TRBD2	TRBV19	once	TRBJ2-7	TGTGCCAGTAGTATATCCGCCAGCGGGGGGGCCTACGAGCAGTACTTC	CASSISASGGAYEQYF
NA	TRBV29-1	NA	TRBJ1-2	TGCAGCGGTACAGGGTCGCATGGCTACACCTTC	CSGTGSHGYTF
TRBD1	TRBV5-6	NA	TRBJ1-6	TGTGCCAGCAGCCCGGCAGGGGGCAATTCACCCCTCCACTTT	CASSPAGGNSPLHF
TRBD1	TRBV6-2/TRBV6-3	NA	TRBJ2-3	TGTGCCAGCAGTCTTCAGGGGGCCACTAGCACAGATACGCAGTATTTT	CASSLQGATSTDTQYF
TRBD1	TRBV28	NA	TRBJ1-4	TGTGCCAGCACTCCAGGGGGCTATTATGAAAAACTGTTTTTT	CASTPGGYYEKLFF
NA	TRBV15	NA	TRBJ2-3	TGTGCCACCAGCAGTATAAATAGTCAGGGGATTATGGCTTGGGCTAGCACAGATACGCAGTATTTT	CATSSINSQGIMAWASTDTQYF